A selection of T cell receptor beta chains follows, all from one sample in a study of T cell responses to AZD1222 COVID-19 vaccine. This table comes from immunoSEQ multiplex PCR, and its TCRdb copy is limited to in-frame clones, with some not included. Here the sample spans 150,000 to 200,000 clones, approximately 90% being singletons. The material sequenced was peripheral blood, taken 28 days after the second AZD1222 dose. The source of these receptors is an adult who received the AZD1222 COVID-19 vaccine. Both conserved end residues are part of each CDR3. The D gene is left open where the match is weak. Clone size appears in some rows only: once, few, many, or a class for an expanded clone.

>TRBJ1-2|once|NA|TRBV5-1
CASSPVGYGYTF
TGCGCCAGCAGCCCGGTAGGCTATGGCTACACCTTC
>TRBJ2-3|NA|NA|TRBV7-6
CASSPNSGTWTDTQYF
TGTGCCAGCAGCCCGAACTCAGGGACATGGACAGATACGCAGTATTTT
>TRBJ1-2|NA|NA|TRBV6-5
CASSYSQRNGYTF
TGTGCCAGCAGTTACAGTCAGAGGAATGGCTACACCTTC
>TRBJ2-7|NA|TRBD2|TRBV5-6
CASSSRTSGSVPYEQYF
TGTGCCAGCAGCTCCCGGACTAGCGGGAGTGTTCCCTACGAGCAGTACTTC
>TRBJ1-2|NA|TRBD1|TRBV7-2
CASSLQGGIGYTF
TGTGCCAGCAGCCTCCAGGGGGGTATAGGCTACACCTTC
>TRBJ2-3|NA|TRBD2|TRBV5-8
CASSLEIGGGPQDTQYF
TGTGCCAGCAGCTTGGAGATTGGCGGGGGGCCCCAAGATACGCAGTATTTT
>TRBJ1-3|NA|NA|TRBV5-6
CASSYYPGLANTIYF
TGTGCCAGCAGCTACTATCCGGGACTAGCAAACACCATATATTTT
>TRBJ1-3|NA|NA|TRBV7-6
CASSSPAGAGNTIYF
TGTGCCAGCAGCTCCCCAGCGGGGGCTGGAAACACCATATATTTT
>TRBJ1-2|few|TRBD1|TRBV5-5
CASSLVSGGAYGYTF
TGTGCCAGCAGCTTGGTGTCAGGGGGTGCGTATGGCTACACCTTC
>TRBJ2-6|NA|TRBD1|TRBV5-1
CASSLDGTGGLSGANVLTF
TGCGCCAGCAGCTTGGATGGGACAGGGGGGCTCTCTGGGGCCAACGTCCTGACTTTC
>TRBJ2-2|NA|TRBD2|TRBV13
CASSPPTSGYSGELFF
TGTGCCAGCAGCCCACCGACTAGCGGTTACTCCGGGGAGCTGTTTTTT
>TRBJ1-1|NA|NA|TRBV6-1
CASSEGFGLTNTEAFF
TGTGCCAGCAGCGAAGGATTTGGGCTGACGAACACTGAAGCTTTCTTT
>TRBJ2-5|NA|NA|TRBV5-1
CASSLAIQETQYF
TGCGCCAGCAGCTTGGCGATCCAAGAGACCCAGTACTTC
>TRBJ2-1|NA|NA|TRBV7-7
CASSLDGGVNNEQFF
TGTGCTAGCAGCTTAGATGGCGGGGTCAACAATGAGCAGTTCTTC
>TRBJ1-1|NA|NA|TRBV6-1
CASSDRENTEAFF
TGTGCCAGCAGTGACAGGGAGAACACTGAAGCTTTCTTT
>TRBJ2-7|NA|TRBD1|TRBV5-1
CASSLGQGADEQYF
TGCGCCAGCAGCCTCGGACAGGGGGCTGACGAGCAGTACTTC
>TRBJ2-2|NA|TRBD2|TRBV5-1
CASSPGLAGGPKGGELFF
TGCGCCAGCAGCCCGGGACTAGCGGGGGGACCGAAGGGCGGGGAGCTGTTTTTT
>TRBJ2-5|NA|NA|TRBV5-1
CASSLEGLGQETQYF
TGCGCCAGCAGCTTGGAGGGTTTAGGGCAAGAGACCCAGTACTTC
>TRBJ1-3|NA|NA|TRBV7-9
CASSPLGSSGNTIYF
TGTGCCAGCAGCCCGCTTGGGAGCTCTGGAAACACCATATATTTT
>TRBJ2-1|NA|TRBD1|TRBV10-2
CASRDRSYNEQFF
TGCGCCAGCCGGGACAGGTCCTACAATGAGCAGTTCTTC
>TRBJ2-7|NA|NA|TRBV5-1
CASTLTTQSYEQYF
TGCGCCAGCACCCTAACGACTCAGTCCTACGAGCAGTACTTC
>TRBJ2-1|NA|TRBD2|TRBV7-2
CASSLGVGTSGSNEQFF
TGTGCCAGCAGCTTAGGGGTTGGGACTAGCGGGAGTAATGAGCAGTTCTTC
>TRBJ2-1|NA|TRBD2|TRBV6-5
CASKLAGGRNEQFF
TGTGCCAGCAAACTAGCGGGGGGGCGGAATGAGCAGTTCTTC
>TRBJ2-1|NA|NA|TRBV13
CASSLVIASSYNEQFF
TGTGCCAGCAGCTTAGTGATTGCGAGCTCCTACAATGAGCAGTTCTTC
>TRBJ1-5|NA|NA|TRBV12-5
CASGLSAGPQHF
TGTGCTAGTGGTTTGTCCGCGGGGCCCCAGCATTTT
>TRBJ2-5|NA|NA|TRBV30
CAWGDQRETQYF
TGTGCCTGGGGGGACCAGAGAGAGACCCAGTACTTC
>TRBJ1-2|NA|TRBD1|TRBV6-1
CASSETGGYGYTF
TGTGCCAGCAGTGAGACAGGGGGATATGGCTACACCTTC
>TRBJ1-1|NA|NA|TRBV6-5
CASRSWNTEAFF
TGTGCCAGCAGGAGTTGGAACACTGAAGCTTTCTTT
>TRBJ2-1|NA|TRBD2|TRBV27
CASVRDYPYNEQFF
TGTGCCTCCGTAAGGGACTACCCTTACAATGAGCAGTTCTTC
>TRBJ2-1|NA|TRBD1|TRBV7-3
CAIPGGGEQFF
TGTGCCATCCCAGGGGGCGGTGAGCAGTTCTTC
>TRBJ2-7|few|TRBD1|TRBV11-1
CASSTYRGSYEQYF
TGTGCCAGCAGCACATACAGGGGTTCCTACGAGCAGTACTTC
>TRBJ2-1|NA|NA|TRBV6-5
CASSPLGGEQFF
TGTGCCAGCAGCCCGTTAGGGGGTGAGCAGTTCTTC
>TRBJ2-7|NA|TRBD2|TRBV29-1
CSVEGFREGEQYF
TGCAGCGTTGAGGGCTTTCGGGAGGGCGAGCAGTACTTC
>TRBJ2-7|NA|NA|TRBV4-1
CASSQGRAYEQYF
TGCGCCAGCAGCCAAGGAAGGGCCTACGAGCAGTACTTC
>TRBJ2-3|once|TRBD1|TRBV15
CATSRRTGDTQYF
TGTGCCACCAGCAGAAGGACAGGGGATACGCAGTATTTT
>TRBJ1-2|NA|NA|TRBV11-2
CASSLLPNYGYTF
TGTGCCAGCAGCTTACTACCTAACTATGGCTACACCTTC
>TRBJ2-1|NA|NA|TRBV5-1
CASSALPYNEQFF
TGCGCCAGCAGCGCCTTACCCTACAATGAGCAGTTCTTC
>TRBJ2-7|NA|TRBD2|TRBV27
CASSLAGRDEQYF
TGTGCCAGCAGCCTAGCGGGGAGAGACGAGCAGTACTTC
>TRBJ1-5|NA|TRBD1|TRBV6-1
CASSATGTAGNQPQHF
TGTGCCAGCAGTGCGACCGGGACAGCTGGCAATCAGCCCCAGCATTTT